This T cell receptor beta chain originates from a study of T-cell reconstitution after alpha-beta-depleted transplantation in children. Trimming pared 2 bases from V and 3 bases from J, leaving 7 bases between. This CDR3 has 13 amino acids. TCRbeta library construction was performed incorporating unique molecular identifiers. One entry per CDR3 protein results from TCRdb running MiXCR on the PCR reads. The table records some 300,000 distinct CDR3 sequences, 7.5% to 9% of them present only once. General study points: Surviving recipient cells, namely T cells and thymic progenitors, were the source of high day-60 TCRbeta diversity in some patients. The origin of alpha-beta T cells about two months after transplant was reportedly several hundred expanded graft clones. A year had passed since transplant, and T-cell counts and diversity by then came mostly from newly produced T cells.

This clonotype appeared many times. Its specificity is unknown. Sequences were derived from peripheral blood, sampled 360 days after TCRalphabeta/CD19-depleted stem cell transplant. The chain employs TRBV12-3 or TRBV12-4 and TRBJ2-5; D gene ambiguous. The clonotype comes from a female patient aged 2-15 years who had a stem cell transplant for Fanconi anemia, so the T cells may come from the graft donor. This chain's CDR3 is CASSLLSEETQYF. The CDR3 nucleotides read TGTGCCAGCAGTTTACTCAGTGAAGAGACCCAGTACTTC.